The clone carrying this T cell receptor beta chain has a single count. Its cognate antigen is unknown. This donor's CMV serostatus went unrecorded. These data belong to a study of cytomegalovirus exposure and HLA in healthy donors. General study points: The authors reported that TCR beta sequences could predict HLA-A and HLA-B alleles. These predictions were accurate for most subjects in the first cohort.

Use of 60 Vbeta and 13 Jbeta primers characterized the PCR. The assay was immunoSEQ multiplex PCR, and TCRdb's table has in-frame clones only and misses some. The table lists around 150,000 clones, about 85% of them singletons. This CDR3 comprises 16 residues. Germline CDR1 and CDR2: SQVTM and ANQGSEA. J lost 8 bases, V lost 4 bases, and 15 bases had no gene match. The chain has TRBV29-1 and TRBJ2-1; 9 bases align to TRBD1. The sample comprised PBMCs. The sequence was collected from a human donor in good health. The CDR3 coding sequence is TGCAGCGTTGGGGGGGAACCGGGACAGGGTCATGATGAGCAGTTCTTC. This sequence encodes CSVGGEPGQGHDEQFF.